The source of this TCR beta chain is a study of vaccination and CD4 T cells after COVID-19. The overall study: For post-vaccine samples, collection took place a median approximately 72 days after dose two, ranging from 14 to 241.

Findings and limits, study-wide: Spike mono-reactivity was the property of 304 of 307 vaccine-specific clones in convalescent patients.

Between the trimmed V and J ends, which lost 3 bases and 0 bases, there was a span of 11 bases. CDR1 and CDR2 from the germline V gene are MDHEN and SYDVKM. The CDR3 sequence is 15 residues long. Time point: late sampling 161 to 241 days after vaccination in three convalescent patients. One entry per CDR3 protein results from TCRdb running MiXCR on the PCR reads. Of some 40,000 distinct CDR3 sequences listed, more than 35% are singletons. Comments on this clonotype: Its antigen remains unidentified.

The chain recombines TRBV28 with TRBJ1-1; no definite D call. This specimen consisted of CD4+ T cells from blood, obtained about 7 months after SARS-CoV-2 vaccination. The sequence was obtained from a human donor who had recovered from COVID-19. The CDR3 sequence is CASSFHDRVNTEAFF. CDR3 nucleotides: TGTGCCAGCAGTTTTCATGACCGAGTGAACACTGAAGCTTTCTTT. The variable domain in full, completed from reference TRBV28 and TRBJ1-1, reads DVKVTQSSRYLVKRTGEKVFLECVQDMDHENMFWYRQDPGLGLRLIYFSYDVKMKEKGDIPEGYSVSREKKERFSLILESASTNQTSMYLCASSFHDRVNTEAFFGQGTRLTVV.